This T cell receptor (beta chain) stems from a study of blood T cell repertoires in COVID-19 (dated by TCRdb to 2020 to 2022). Study-wide context: Collaborator samples came from the United States, Italy and Spain and covered acute and convalescent phases of COVID-19. The material from the prospective study consisted of cDNA or gDNA derived from T cells, B-cell-depleted T cells, or PBMCs. Deeply sampled blood TCRbeta repertoires from subjects exposed to, actively infected with, or recovered from COVID-19 were included in the dataset. The repertoires were released in a freely available public database meant as a resource for research on the immune response to SARS-CoV-2. The samples were drawn from two sources: the first 160 participants of the ongoing ImmuneRACE study, and 1,200 or so subjects contributed by 6 global collaborators. Nearly every sample came with metadata listing a de-identified subject ID, COVID-19 status, age in years and sex. Where HLA class I and class II types were available, the types were taken from metadata supplied by the sample provider, not from assay-based typing.

Measured from the cysteine to the phenylalanine, the CDR3 is 18 residues long. The only DNA kept is the CDR3, 54 bases in frame from the first base. The germline V gene specifies SGHTA as CDR1 and FQGTGA as CDR2. V is trimmed back by 4 bases and J by 3 bases, and the junction contains 14 bases that no gene match accounts for. The collaborating institutions used their own protocols to collect whole blood in K2EDTA tubes. For TCRbeta analysis, collaborators shipped samples as frozen whole blood, isolated PBMCs, or DNA extracted from either of those sample types. Broad study findings and their caveats: The quantity of clinical and demographic metadata differed by source and by participant and was supplied without curation.

TCRbeta CDR3 regions were amplified from genomic DNA using the immunoSEQ Assay, a bias-controlled multiplex PCR. For the original study's pipeline: The number of nucleated cells in each sample was estimated by amplification of reference gene primers within the assay. Sequence reads were collapsed and filtered to measure the absolute abundance of every unique TCRbeta CDR3 rearrangement. For each sample, productive Simpson clonality was calculated as the square root of Simpson's diversity index across productive rearrangements. Entries here come from immuneACCESS through TCRdb and include only in-frame sequences with V and J called. Some clones fail to appear in such tables; in the studies checked, an unresolved V gene covers under half of the shortfall, and the cause of the remainder is unknown. That table is the source of V, J and clone size, and D and trimming were worked out from the DNA. This sample lists fewer than 300,000 clones; 82% were detected once. Roughly 3.1% of the sample rests with the top ten.

This clone was found a few times. Its recognized antigen is unknown. No base qualities exist here, and no much larger clone lies one base off it. The chain joins TRBV7-3 to TRBJ2-1; 8 nucleotides in the junction match TRBD2. Sequenced input: peripheral blood. The clonotype was recovered from a woman under 30 with acute or convalescent COVID-19. For the CDR3, the sequence is CASSSVGQAGEYYNEQFF. The sequenced DNA is TGTGCCAGCAGCTCTGTGGGACAAGCGGGAGAGTACTACAATGAGCAGTTCTTC.